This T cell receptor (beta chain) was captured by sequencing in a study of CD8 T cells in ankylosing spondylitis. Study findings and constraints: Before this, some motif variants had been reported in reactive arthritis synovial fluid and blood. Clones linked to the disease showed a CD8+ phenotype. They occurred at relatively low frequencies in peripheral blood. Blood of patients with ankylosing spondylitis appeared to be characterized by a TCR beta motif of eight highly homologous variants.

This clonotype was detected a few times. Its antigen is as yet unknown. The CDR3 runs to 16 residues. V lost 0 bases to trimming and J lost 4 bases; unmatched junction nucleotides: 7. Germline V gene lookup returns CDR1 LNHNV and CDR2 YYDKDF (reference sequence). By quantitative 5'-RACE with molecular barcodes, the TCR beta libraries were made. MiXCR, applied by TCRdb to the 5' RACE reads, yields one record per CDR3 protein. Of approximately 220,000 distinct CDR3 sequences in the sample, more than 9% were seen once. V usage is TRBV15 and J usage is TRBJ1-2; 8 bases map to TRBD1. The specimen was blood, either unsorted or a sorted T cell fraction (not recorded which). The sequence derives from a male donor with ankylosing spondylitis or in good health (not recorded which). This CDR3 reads CATSRDGTGGSYGYTF. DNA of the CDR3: TGTGCCACCAGCAGAGATGGAACAGGGGGAAGCTATGGCTACACCTTC.